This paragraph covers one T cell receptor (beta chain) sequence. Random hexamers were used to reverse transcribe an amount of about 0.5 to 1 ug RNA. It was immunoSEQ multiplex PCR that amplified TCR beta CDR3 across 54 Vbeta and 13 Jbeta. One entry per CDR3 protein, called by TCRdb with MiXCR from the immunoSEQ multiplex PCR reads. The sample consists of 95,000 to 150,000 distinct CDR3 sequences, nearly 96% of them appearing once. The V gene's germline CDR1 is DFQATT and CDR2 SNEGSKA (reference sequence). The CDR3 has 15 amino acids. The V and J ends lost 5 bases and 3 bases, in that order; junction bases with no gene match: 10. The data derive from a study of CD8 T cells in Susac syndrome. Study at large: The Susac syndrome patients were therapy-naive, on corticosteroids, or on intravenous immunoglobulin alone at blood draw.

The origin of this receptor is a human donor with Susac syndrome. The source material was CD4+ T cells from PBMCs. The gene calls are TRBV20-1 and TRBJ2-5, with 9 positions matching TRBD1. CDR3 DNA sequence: TGCAGTGCTGGGTCCGGGACAGGGAGGAAAGAGACCCAGTACTTC. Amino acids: CSAGSGTGRKETQYF.